These 8 T cell receptor beta chains share one sample of origin, sequenced in a study of T cell clusters in autoimmune cytopenias. Multiplex touch-down PCR amplified TRB using TRB-A and TRB-B pools in one tube. No DNA is given; TCRdb re-called the multiplex PCR reads and lists each CDR3 protein once. Here the sample table reports approximately 15,000 distinct CDR3 sequences. Each sample's input was approximately 270 ng genomic DNA, roughly 40,000 genome equivalents. Sequencing was performed on peripheral blood. Source of these receptors: a human donor with an autoimmune cytopenia or autoimmune hepatitis (not recorded which).

This chain uses TRBV19 with TRBJ1-2; TCRdb's D call of TRBD1 is untestable without DNA. The germline V gene encodes CDR1 LNHDA and CDR2 SQIVND (reference sequence). The CDR3 runs 14 residues. CDR3 sequence reads: CASSEMTELYGYTF.

The genes are TRBV6-5 and TRBJ2-2; TCRdb outputs TRBD1, but without DNA this stays unchecked. The CDR3 has 15 amino acids. Germline CDR1 and CDR2: MNHEY and SVGAGI. CDR3 protein: CVSSLPTGRRGELFF.

The V and J genes are TRBV24-1 and TRBJ1-2. The CDR3 is 14 residues long. Germline loops: CDR1 KGHDR, CDR2 SFDVKD. The CDR3 is CATSDATVNYGYTF.

This clonotype is classed as medium-sized by frequency. This sequence joins TRBV29-1 and TRBJ2-7; TCRdb's D gene call, TRBD2, goes unchecked for lack of DNA. The V gene's germline CDR1 is SQVTM and CDR2 ANQGSEA. CDR3 length: 12 residues. This CDR3 reads CSAIAGEKEQYF.

Frequency places this clonotype as large. The chain carries TRBV29-1 and TRBJ2-1; TCRdb's D call of TRBD2 is untestable without DNA. This CDR3 contains 14 residues. Germline assignment: CDR1 SQVTM and CDR2 ANQGSEA. The CDR3 sequence is CSVAERGGYNEQFF.

J is TRBJ1-2 and V is TRBV12-3 or TRBV12-4. The CDR3 has 11 residues. The chain's CDR3 is CASSSVYGYTF.

This chain connects TRBV7-6 to TRBJ2-1; TCRdb's D call of TRBD1 is untestable without DNA. CDR1 is SGHVS, CDR2 FNYEAQ, per germline. CDR3 size: 13 residues. The CDR3 protein is CASSRQGANEQFF.

The chain employs TRBV18 and TRBJ1-1. Germline CDR1 reads KGHSH; CDR2 reads LQKENI. There are 12 residues in the CDR3. CDR3 loop: CASSSRGGEAFF.